The subject of this entry is one T cell receptor beta chain. Its specificity is unknown. The CDR3 does not close with the conserved phenylalanine or tryptophan, likely indicating a read error. The record originates from a study of tumor-infiltrating lymphocytes in primary liver carcinoma. At the level of the study: The tumors ranged from about 4 to 10 cm across and fell within stage T1-T3 N0M0. In every tissue type, samples returned a similar yield of roughly 3.65 to 8 million productive TCRbeta reads.

Germline V gene lookup returns CDR1 SGHAT and CDR2 FQNNGV. The CDR3 covers 14 residues. Researchers drew blood RNA from unsorted whole blood and extracted germline DNA as well. Chronic HBV infection was present, with no prior treatment. Researchers generated TCR beta cDNA from 500 ng of total RNA, relying on a constant-region primer. Modified slightly, ARM-PCR produced TCR beta libraries over three nested multiplex PCR rounds. The first two PCR rounds used TRBV1-TRBV30 forward primers with a C-beta reverse primer, 9 to 11 cycles each. TCRdb reprocessed the multiplex PCR reads with MiXCR, giving one entry per CDR3 protein. The table has 310,000 or so distinct CDR3 sequences, 65% seen once. The study, taken as a whole, reports: Lower overlap was observed for tumor-adjacent and tumor-blood pairs relative to tumor region pairs.

The rearrangement uses TRBV11-2 and TRBJ2-7, with D uncertain. The DNA end is more similar to TRBJ2-1, so the J call may be wrong. Sequencing used peripheral blood. This TCR came from a man aged 40-50 years with primary liver carcinoma and hepatitis B virus infection. CDR3 DNA sequence: TGTGCCAGCAGCTTAAGTTCAGCGACCTACGAGCAGTTCTCC. Encoded protein: CASSLSSATYEQFS.